A single T cell receptor beta chain is shown here with its context. This clonotype was detected many times. The antigen it binds to is not known. One base away there is no much larger clone; base qualities are not given. The entry originates in a study of T cells in Graves' hyperthyroidism and ophthalmopathy (dated by TCRdb to the late 2010s). About the study as a whole: Peripheral blood was sampled at the time of initial diagnosis, prior to any treatment. For training and testing, the roughly 100 patients in the discovery cohort were randomly divided in a 7:3 ratio. Thyroid tissue and blood T-cell repertoires from six or seven Graves' hyperthyroidism patients were also compared in the study. TCR Vbeta CDR3 sequencing of 120 to 150 peripheral blood samples (more than 40 ophthalmopathy, 75 to 80 hyperthyroidism and approximately 17 progressor patients) is reported in the paper. Prospective prediction of ophthalmopathy was tested in an independent validation cohort of 18 hyperthyroidism patients and 15 to 17 patients who later progressed to ophthalmopathy. A discovery cohort of roughly 96 patients, 43 with Graves' ophthalmopathy and over 55 with stable Graves' hyperthyroidism, was used to find distinguishing TCR V-J signatures. Following sampling, methimazole starting at 30 mg daily was given to hyperthyroidism patients, and high-dose intravenous methylprednisolone was given to ophthalmopathy patients. Points the paper makes about the study in general: No statistical method was used to fix the sample size in advance, and group allocation was not hidden from the investigators. In validation, the model predicted progression to ophthalmopathy a median of about 6 months before onset, with roughly 68% sensitivity and nearly 75% specificity. Most expanded thyroid clonotypes (frequency above 0.001) were also detected in blood, a finding suggesting that blood repertoires may reflect thyroid immune responses. A model built on a 13 V-J signature distinguished ophthalmopathy from stable hyperthyroidism, reaching 87.88% sensitivity and 81.08% specificity in cross-validation and 80%/75% in testing.

The CDR3 goes from the cysteine to the phenylalanine over 14 residues. CDR3 DNA only is kept here, 42 bases in frame from base 1. The germline ends are 8 bases apart after V is trimmed by 3 bases and J by 0 bases. Ophthalmopathy patients had moderately to severely active disease, Clinical Activity Score of at least 3, NOSPECS grade of at least 4, and duration under 3 months. Exclusion was applied to patients with uncontrolled infections, other autoimmune diseases, pregnancy or lactation. Diagnoses were based on clinical symptoms, serum thyroxine and TRAb, thyroid ultrasound and orbital computed tomography. Ficoll-Paque density gradient centrifugation was used to isolate PBMCs from about 9 ml of fresh peripheral blood. Total RNA was extracted with Trizol reagent, and quality was checked on an Agilent 2100 Bioanalyzer. TCR beta CDR3 regions were amplified from RNA transcripts. The first round of RT-PCR for the TCR CDR3 was performed with the HTBI primer set and the Qiagen OneStep RT-PCR kit. Libraries were constructed in a second round of multiplex PCR, after which size selection and purification were performed. Libraries were sequenced paired-end with 100 bp reads on an Illumina HiSeq2000. The published analysis was carried out like this. Raw data were processed with SOAPnuke, discarding reads with adapters, uncalled bases, mean Phred below 15, or no exact constant-primer or identifier match. COPE v1.2.5 was used to merge the high-quality paired reads, and each unique nucleotide sequence was defined as a clonotype. Clonotypes were aligned to IMGT TRBV, TRBD and TRBJ reference segments using MiTCR v1.1. Only V-J combinations with frequency above 0.0001, covering about 99% of repertoires, were analysed. The TCS score was defined as F50 (clonal expansion) divided by E x V (chaos), with BLOSUM62-based TCRdist calculated between CDR3 peptides within each V-J. Welch's t-statistics and random forest reduced fewer than 550 V-J features to roughly 13, which were used in a naive Bayes classifier (R e1071). TCRdb itself trimmed the public reads at Q25 with fastp, ran MiXCR and retained productive beta chains. Every entry covers one CDR3 protein and lists the most common genes and DNA from its rows. Clone size and V and J calls follow TCRdb, not the original study. This sample holds 600,000 or so distinct CDR3 sequences; 12% to 15% were observed only once. The top ten clonotypes cover 6.5% to 9% of the sample.

The sample was blood. The source is a woman between 18 and 29 years old with Graves' ophthalmopathy. The V gene is TRBV12-3 or TRBV12-4 and the J gene is TRBJ1-2, with a tentative D gene TRBD1 over 5 matching bases. The DNA sequence follows: TGTGCCAGCAGTTTGGGACCACCTAACTATGGCTACACCTTC. The translation is CASSLGPPNYGYTF.